The clone carrying this T cell receptor (beta chain) was observed a few times. This specimen comes from a study of CD8 T cells in Susac syndrome. Germline assignment: CDR1 SEHNR and CDR2 FQNEAQ (reference sequence). The V and J ends lost 6 bases and 10 bases respectively, with 10 bases between them. CDR3 length equals 11 residues. It was with random hexamers that about 0.45 to 1 ug RNA was reverse transcribed. TCR beta CDR3 was amplified by immunoSEQ covering 54 Vbeta and 13 Jbeta. In TCRdb, the immunoSEQ multiplex PCR reads were re-called with MiXCR into one record per CDR3 protein. The data show 150,000 to 200,000 distinct CDR3 sequences, around 94% seen once.

The sequencing sample was made of CD4+ T cells from PBMCs. The genes are TRBV7-9 and TRBJ2-1; D could derive from TRBD1 or TRBD2 (5 bases each). This sequence originates from a human donor in good health. CDR3 bases: TGTGCCAGCAGTTTGGGGGACGAGCAGTTCTTC. It specifies CASSLGDEQFF.